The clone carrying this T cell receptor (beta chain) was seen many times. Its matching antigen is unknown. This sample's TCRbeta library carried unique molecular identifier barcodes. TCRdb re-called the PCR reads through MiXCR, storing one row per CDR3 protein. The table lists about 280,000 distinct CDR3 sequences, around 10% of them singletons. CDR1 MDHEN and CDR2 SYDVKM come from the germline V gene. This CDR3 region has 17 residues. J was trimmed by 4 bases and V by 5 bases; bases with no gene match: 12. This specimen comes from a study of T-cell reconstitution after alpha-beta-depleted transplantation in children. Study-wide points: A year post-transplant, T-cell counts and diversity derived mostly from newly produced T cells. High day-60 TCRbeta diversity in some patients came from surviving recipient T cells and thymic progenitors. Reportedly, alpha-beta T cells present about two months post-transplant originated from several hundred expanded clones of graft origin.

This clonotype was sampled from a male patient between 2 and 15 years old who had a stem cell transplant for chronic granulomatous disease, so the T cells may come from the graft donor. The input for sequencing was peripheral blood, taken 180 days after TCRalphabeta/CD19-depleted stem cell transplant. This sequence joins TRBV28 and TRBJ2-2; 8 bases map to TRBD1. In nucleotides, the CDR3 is TGTGCCAGCAGTGCGCCCGGGACAGGCCGAGTCACCGGGGAGCTGTTTTTT. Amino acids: CASSAPGTGRVTGELFF.